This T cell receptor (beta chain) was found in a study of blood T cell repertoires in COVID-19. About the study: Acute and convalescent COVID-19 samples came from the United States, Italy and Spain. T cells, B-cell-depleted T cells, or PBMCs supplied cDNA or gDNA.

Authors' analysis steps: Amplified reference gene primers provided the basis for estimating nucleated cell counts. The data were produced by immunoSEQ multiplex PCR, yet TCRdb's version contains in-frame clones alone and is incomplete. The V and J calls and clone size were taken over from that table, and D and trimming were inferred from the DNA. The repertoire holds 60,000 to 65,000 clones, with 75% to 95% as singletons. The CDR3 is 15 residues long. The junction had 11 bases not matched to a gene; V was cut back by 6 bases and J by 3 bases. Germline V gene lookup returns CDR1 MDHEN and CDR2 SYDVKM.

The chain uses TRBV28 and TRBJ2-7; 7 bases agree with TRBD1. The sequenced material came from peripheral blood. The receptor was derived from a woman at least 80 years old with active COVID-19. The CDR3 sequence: CASSQGGQPVYEQYF. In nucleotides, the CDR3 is TGTGCCAGCAGCCAAGGGGGACAGCCGGTCTACGAGCAGTACTTC.